What follows are 17 T cell receptor beta chains derived from one specimen sequenced in a study of blood T cells in healthy people across ages (dated by TCRdb to about 2015). Library generation was performed with 5' RACE. The instrument given in TCRdb is Illumina HiSeq 2500. The second PCR ran for roughly 6 to 11 cycles and used a J-beta primer mix along with a sample-barcoded 5' primer. TCRdb took the public reads, trimmed them with fastp at Q25, ran MiXCR for clone calling and kept in-frame beta chains. Rows matching on CDR3 protein sequence are summarized as one entry with the most common DNA and genes. The sample table lists over 600,000 distinct CDR3 sequences, over 40% of them with a count of one. The ten largest make up approximately 29% of the sample. Sequencing was carried out using blood. Receptors were obtained from an older man in good health.

The chain uses TRBV6-2 or TRBV6-3 and TRBJ2-1; D is undetermined. Per germline, CDR1 MNHEY and CDR2 SVGEGT. The V end was cut by 7 bases, the J end by 6 bases, with 16 bases between. This CDR3 is 14 amino acids long. The DNA of the CDR3 is TGTGCCAGCAACTTTAAGGGTCCCGGCAATGAGCAGTTCTTC. This translates into CASNFKGPGNEQFF.

The chain joins TRBV7-2 to TRBJ1-3; TRBD1 agrees at 9 bases. CDR1 and CDR2 from the germline V gene are SGHTA and FQGNSA. The CDR3 has 18 residues. After removal of 5 bases from V and 2 bases from J, the junction contained 13 bases not matched to a gene. CDR3 DNA sequence: TGTGCCAGCAGCCTATCGCTGGGGACAGGGTGGACTGGAAACACCATATATTTT. Amino acid sequence: CASSLSLGTGWTGNTIYF.

The chain joins TRBV7-9 to TRBJ2-7; TRBD1 matches 9 bases. TRBJ2-5 explains the end of the DNA better; the J call may be wrong. This CDR3 spans 15 amino acids. Germline V CDR1 and CDR2: SEHNR, FQNEAQ (reference sequence). The CDR3 DNA is TGTGCCAGCAGCTCTCAACCGGGACAGGGAGGGACCCAGTACTTC. Its translation: CASSSQPGQGGTQYF.

The chain couples TRBV7-2 to TRBJ1-1; unclear D gene. Trimming pared 5 bases from V and 10 bases from J, leaving 11 bases between. The germline CDR1 and CDR2 sequences are SGHTA and FQGNSA. This CDR3 region has 11 residues. Here the CDR3 DNA reads TGTGCCAGCAGCCCTGGACCGGGAGCTTTCTTT. Protein: CASSPGPGAFF.

A remark on this clonotype: A much larger clone sits a single nucleotide away, making a read error possible. The chain recombines TRBV20-1 with TRBJ1-2; D ambiguous. This CDR3 contains 13 residues. Looked up from germline, CDR1 is DFQATT and CDR2 is SNEGSKA (reference sequence). V lost 2 bases and J lost 6, with 13 bases in between. CDR3 bases: TGCAGTGCTAGAATGGGGAAGAGGAATGGCTACACCTTC. Encoded protein: CSARMGKRNGYTF.

A remark on this clonotype: Germline and junction disagree at one end, which may indicate a read error. This rearrangement joins TRBV7-8 to TRBJ2-3; D is possibly TRBD2 (7 bases). Germline V gives CDR1 SGHVS, CDR2 FQNEAQ. The CDR3 runs to 15 residues. The CDR3 loop is CANSLAEGGQDTQYF. CDR3 coding DNA: TGTGCCAACAGCTTAGCAGAGGGGGGGCAAGATACGCAGTATTTT. The entire variable domain, with the rest obtained from reference TRBV7-8 and TRBJ2-3, is as follows: GAGVSQSPRYKVAKRGQDVALRCDPISGHVSLFWYQQALGQGPEFLTYFQNEAQLDKSGLPSDRFFAERPEGSVSTLKIQRTQQEDSAVYLCANSLAEGGQDTQYFGPGTRLTVL.

The CDR3 nucleotides read TGCGCCAGCAGCGAGGGGACTCCAACCTTCACAGATACGCAGTATTTT. Encoded protein: CASSEGTPTFTDTQYF. This sequence joins TRBV5-1 and TRBJ2-3, with a weak D call TRBD2 (6 bases). The CDR3 totals 16 residues. Trimming cost V 4 bases and J 2 bases, with 17 bases left between them. Germline-derived CDR1 and CDR2 are SGHRS and YFSETQ.

CDR3 sequence: CASSVMDVSTDTQYF. The DNA of the CDR3 is TGTGCCAGCAGCGTAATGGACGTAAGCACAGATACGCAGTATTTT. The J gene is TRBJ2-3, the V gene TRBV9; unclear D gene. Per germline, CDR1 SGDLS and CDR2 YYNGEE. V lost 1 base and J lost 0, with 9 bases in between. This CDR3 is built from 15 residues.

A note on this clonotype: The junction does not match germline at one end; this may be a read error. This CDR3 is CSARDRGGVKKGYIF. Written as DNA, the CDR3 is TGCAGTGCTAGAGATCGAGGGGGGGTAAAAAAGGGCTACATCTTC. J is TRBJ1-2 and V is TRBV20-1, with D perhaps TRBD1 (6 bases). The CDR3 sequence is 15 residues long. CDR1 and CDR2 (germline): DFQATT, SNEGSKA (reference sequence).

There are a few counts of this clonotype. The genes are TRBV4-3 and TRBJ2-2; 10 bases are shared with TRBD2. V trimming: 3 bases; J trimming: 2 bases; junction bases outside the gene matches: 9. Germline V CDR1 and CDR2: LGHNA, YSLEER. The CDR3 totals 18 residues. The CDR3 region has the DNA TGCGCCAGCAGCCAGGGGGCTAGCGGGAGTGTTAACACCGGGGAGCTGTTTTTT. Translating gives CASSQGASGSVNTGELFF.

Only a few counts were recorded for this clonotype. V is TRBV6-5 and J is TRBJ2-7; D gene ambiguous. The CDR3 loop spans 15 amino acids. Trimming removed 6 bases from V and 7 bases from J, with 22 bases in between. CDR1 is MNHEY and CDR2 is SVGAGI in the germline V gene. The CDR3 is CASRRHDRSIGEQYF. The DNA of the CDR3 is TGTGCCAGCAGACGACACGACCGTTCCATTGGGGAGCAGTACTTC.

The chain couples TRBV3-1 to TRBJ2-2; 12 nucleotides match TRBD2. Germline V gives CDR1 LGHDT, CDR2 YNNKEL (reference sequence). Unmatched junction bases numbered 9, after V lost 3 bases and J lost 7 bases. CDR3 length: 17 residues. The CDR3 loop reads CASSHDLAGGPHGELFF. CDR3 in DNA: TGTGCCAGCAGCCACGATCTAGCGGGGGGGCCCCACGGGGAGCTGTTTTTT.

This chain's CDR3 is CASSQNLYRGYGYTF. CDR3 DNA: TGTGCCAGCAGCCAGAATCTATACAGGGGATACGGCTACACCTTC. The V and J genes are TRBV14 and TRBJ1-2; 7 bases fit TRBD1. Trimming removed 3 bases from V and 8 bases from J; junction bases left unmatched: 12. CDR1 is SGHDN and CDR2 is FVKESK in the germline V gene. This CDR3 is 15 amino acids long.

This clonotype was seen ten or more times. CDR3 DNA sequence: TGCGCCAGCAGCCAAGTCTCAGGGGCTTCACCCCTCCACTTT. This encodes CASSQVSGASPLHF. The V call is TRBV4-3, the J call TRBJ1-6; D is possibly TRBD1 (6 bases). Germline V lookup: CDR1 LGHNA, CDR2 YSLEER. With 1 base removed from V and 9 bases from J, the gap between germline ends came to 10 bases. The CDR3 has 14 residues.

This clonotype was seen more than once but under ten times. The chain is built from TRBV20-1 and TRBJ2-1, with 10 bases aligning to TRBD2. The germline V gene encodes CDR1 DFQATT and CDR2 SNEGSKA (reference sequence). CDR3 length: 19 amino acids. J was trimmed by 0 bases and V by 1 base; bases with no gene match: 12. CDR3 DNA: TGCAGTGCTAGAGTTAGGCTAGCGGGAGAAGGGAGCTCCTACAATGAGCAGTTCTTC. It codes for CSARVRLAGEGSSYNEQFF.

The sample holds a few counts of this clonotype. The V call is TRBV4-3, the J call TRBJ2-3; 9 nucleotides agree with TRBD1. This CDR3 region has 18 residues. Germline V CDR1 and CDR2: LGHNA, YSLEER. Germline trimming cut 0 bases from V and 3 bases from J; bases unmatched to any gene: 10. CDR3 nucleotide sequence: TGCGCCAGCAGCCAAGATACCCTAACAGGGGGCTGGACAGATACGCAGTATTTT. Translated: CASSQDTLTGGWTDTQYF.

CDR3 residues: CASSLFAGREGEQYF. The DNA for the CDR3 is TGTGCCAGCAGTTTATTCGCAGGTCGAGAAGGGGAGCAGTACTTC. The chain employs TRBV28 and TRBJ2-7; no reliable D call. Germline V CDR1 and CDR2: MDHEN, SYDVKM. This CDR3 region has 15 residues. V was pared by 1 base and J by 7 bases, with 17 bases between.